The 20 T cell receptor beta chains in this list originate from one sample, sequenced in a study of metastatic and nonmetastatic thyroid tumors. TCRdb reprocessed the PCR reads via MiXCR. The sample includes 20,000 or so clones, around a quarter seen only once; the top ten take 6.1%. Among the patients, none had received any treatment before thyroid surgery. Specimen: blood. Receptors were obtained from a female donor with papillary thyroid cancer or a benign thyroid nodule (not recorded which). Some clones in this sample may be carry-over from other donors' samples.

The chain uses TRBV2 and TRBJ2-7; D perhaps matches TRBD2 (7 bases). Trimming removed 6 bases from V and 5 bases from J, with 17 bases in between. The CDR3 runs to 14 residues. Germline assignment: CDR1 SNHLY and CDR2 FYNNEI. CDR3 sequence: CASRNGGRLHEQYF. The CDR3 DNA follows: TGTGCCAGCAGGAACGGGGGGCGATTACACGAGCAGTACTTC. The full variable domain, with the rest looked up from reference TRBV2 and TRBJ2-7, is EPEVTQTPSHQVTQMGQEVILRCVPISNHLYFYWYRQILGQKVEFLVSFYNNEISEKSEIFDDQFSVERPDGSNFTLKIRSTKLEDSAMYFCASRNGGRLHEQYFGPGTRLTVT.

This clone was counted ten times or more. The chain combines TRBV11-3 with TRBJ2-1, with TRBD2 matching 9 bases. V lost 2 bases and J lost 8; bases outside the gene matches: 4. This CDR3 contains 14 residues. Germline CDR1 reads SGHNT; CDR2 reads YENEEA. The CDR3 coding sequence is TGTGCCAGCAGCTTACGCCTAGCGGGATATGAGCAGTTCTTC. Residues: CASSLRLAGYEQFF.

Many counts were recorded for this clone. Written as DNA, the CDR3 is TGTGCCAGCAGCTTGGGGGCCTCCCCGCGGAACAATGAGCAGTTCTTC. Its translation is CASSLGASPRNNEQFF. This sequence joins TRBV5-6 and TRBJ2-1, with no clear D. Germline V gives CDR1 SGHDT, CDR2 YYEEEE. V lost 0 bases to trimming and J lost 5 bases, with 15 bases between them. The CDR3 runs to 16 residues.

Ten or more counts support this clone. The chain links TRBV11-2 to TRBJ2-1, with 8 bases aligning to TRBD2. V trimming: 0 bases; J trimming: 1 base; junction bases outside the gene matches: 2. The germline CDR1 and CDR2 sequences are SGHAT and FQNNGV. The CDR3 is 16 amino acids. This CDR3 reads CASSLEGTSSYNEQFF. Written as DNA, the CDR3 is TGTGCCAGCAGCTTAGAGGGGACTAGTTCCTACAATGAGCAGTTCTTC.

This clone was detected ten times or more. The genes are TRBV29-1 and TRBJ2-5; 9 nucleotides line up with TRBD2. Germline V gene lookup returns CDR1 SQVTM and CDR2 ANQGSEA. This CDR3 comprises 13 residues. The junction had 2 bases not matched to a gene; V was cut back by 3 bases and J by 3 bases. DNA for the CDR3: TGCAGCGTTGACGTAGCGGGAGAAGAGACCCAGTACTTC. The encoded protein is CSVDVAGEETQYF. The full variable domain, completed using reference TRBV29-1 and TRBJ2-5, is SAVISQKPSRDICQRGTSLTIQCQVDSQVTMMFWYRQQPGQSLTLIATANQGSEATYESGFVIDKFPISRPNLTFSTLTVSNMSPEDSSIYLCSVDVAGEETQYFGPGTRLLVL.

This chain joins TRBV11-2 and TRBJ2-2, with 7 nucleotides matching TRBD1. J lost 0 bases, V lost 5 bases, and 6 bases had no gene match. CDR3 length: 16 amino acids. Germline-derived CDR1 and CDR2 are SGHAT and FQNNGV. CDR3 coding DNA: TGTGCCAGCAGCCTAACAGGACAGGCGAACACCGGGGAGCTGTTTTTT. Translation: CASSLTGQANTGELFF. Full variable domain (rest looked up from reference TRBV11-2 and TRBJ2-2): EAGVAQSPRYKIIEKRQSVAFWCNPISGHATLYWYQQILGQGPKLLIQFQNNGVVDDSQLPKDRFSAERLKGVDSTLKIQPAKLEDSAVYLCASSLTGQANTGELFFGEGSRLTVL.

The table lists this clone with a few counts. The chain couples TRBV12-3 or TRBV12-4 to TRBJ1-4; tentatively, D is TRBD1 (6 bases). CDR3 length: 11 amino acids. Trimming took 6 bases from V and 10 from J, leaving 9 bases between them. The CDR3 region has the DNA TGTGCCAGCAGAACAGGGACAAAACTGTTTTTT. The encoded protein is CASRTGTKLFF.

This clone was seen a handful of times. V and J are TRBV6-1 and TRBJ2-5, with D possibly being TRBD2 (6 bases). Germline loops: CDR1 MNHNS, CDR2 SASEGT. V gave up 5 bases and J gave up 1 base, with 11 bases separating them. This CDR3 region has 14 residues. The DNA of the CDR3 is TGTGCCAGCAGTCGGACTATGGCCCAAGAGACCCAGTACTTC. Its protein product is CASSRTMAQETQYF.

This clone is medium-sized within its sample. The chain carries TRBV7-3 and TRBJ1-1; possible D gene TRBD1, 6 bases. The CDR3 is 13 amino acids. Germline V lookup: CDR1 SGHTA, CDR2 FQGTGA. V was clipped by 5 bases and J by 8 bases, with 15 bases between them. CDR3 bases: TGTGCCAGCAGCCACGACAGGTCGGGCGAAGCTTTCTTT. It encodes CASSHDRSGEAFF.

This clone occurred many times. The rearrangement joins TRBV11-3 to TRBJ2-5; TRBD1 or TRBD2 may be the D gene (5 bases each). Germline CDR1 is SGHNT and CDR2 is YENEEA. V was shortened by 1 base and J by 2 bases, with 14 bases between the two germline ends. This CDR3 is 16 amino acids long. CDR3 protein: CASSLGISGRQETQYF. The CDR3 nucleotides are TGTGCCAGCAGCTTAGGTATTTCGGGACGGCAAGAGACCCAGTACTTC.

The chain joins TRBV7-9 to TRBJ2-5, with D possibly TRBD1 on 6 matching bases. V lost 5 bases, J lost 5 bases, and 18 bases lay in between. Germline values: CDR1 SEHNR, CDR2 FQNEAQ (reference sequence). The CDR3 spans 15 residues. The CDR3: CASSRWDTRGETQYF. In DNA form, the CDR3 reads TGTGCCAGCAGCCGTTGGGACACCCGCGGTGAGACCCAGTACTTC.

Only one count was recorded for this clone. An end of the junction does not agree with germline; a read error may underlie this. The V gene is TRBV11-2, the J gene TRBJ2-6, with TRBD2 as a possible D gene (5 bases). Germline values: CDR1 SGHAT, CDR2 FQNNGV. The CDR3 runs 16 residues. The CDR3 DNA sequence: TGTTCCAGCAGCTTAATAGCTGAGGGATGGGCCAACGTCCTGACTTTC. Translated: CSSSLIAEGWANVLTF.

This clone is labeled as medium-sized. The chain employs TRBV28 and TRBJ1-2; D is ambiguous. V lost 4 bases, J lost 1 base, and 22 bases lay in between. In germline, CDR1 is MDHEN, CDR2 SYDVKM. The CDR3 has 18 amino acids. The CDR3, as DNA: TGTGCCAGCAGTTCACCGACACAAGCCGCCCGAGTTAACTATGGCTACACCTTC. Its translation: CASSSPTQAARVNYGYTF.

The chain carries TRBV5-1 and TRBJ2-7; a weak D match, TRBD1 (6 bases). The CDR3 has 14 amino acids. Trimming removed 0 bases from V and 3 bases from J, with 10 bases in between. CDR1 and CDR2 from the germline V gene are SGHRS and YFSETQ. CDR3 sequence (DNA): TGCGCCAGCAGCTTGGCGGCAGGGGACTACGAGCAGTACTTC. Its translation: CASSLAAGDYEQYF.

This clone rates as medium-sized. For the CDR3, the DNA is TGTGCCAGCAGTGAATGGGAGTCGCGCACTGAAGCTTTCTTT. Amino acids: CASSEWESRTEAFF. The J gene is TRBJ1-1, the V gene TRBV2; D is unresolved. This CDR3 region has 14 residues. Germline V lookup: CDR1 SNHLY, CDR2 FYNNEI. Trimming stripped 2 bases from V and 4 bases from J, with 11 bases between.

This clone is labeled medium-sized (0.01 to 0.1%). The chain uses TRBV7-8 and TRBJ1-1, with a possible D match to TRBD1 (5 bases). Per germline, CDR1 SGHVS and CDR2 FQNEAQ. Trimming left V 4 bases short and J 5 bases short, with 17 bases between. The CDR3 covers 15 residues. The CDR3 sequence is CASSSSRAQGTEAFF. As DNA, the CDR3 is TGTGCCAGCAGCTCCTCCAGGGCCCAAGGGACTGAAGCTTTCTTT.

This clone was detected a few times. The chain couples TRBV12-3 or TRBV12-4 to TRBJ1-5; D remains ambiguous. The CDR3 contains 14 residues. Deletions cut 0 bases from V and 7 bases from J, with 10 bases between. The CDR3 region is CASSLAGYGQPQHF. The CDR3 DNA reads TGTGCCAGCAGTTTAGCCGGGTATGGCCAGCCCCAGCATTTT.

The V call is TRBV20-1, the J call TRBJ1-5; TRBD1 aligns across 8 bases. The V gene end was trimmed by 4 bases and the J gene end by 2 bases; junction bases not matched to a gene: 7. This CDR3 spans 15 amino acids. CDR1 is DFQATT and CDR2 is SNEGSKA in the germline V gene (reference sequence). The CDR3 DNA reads TGCAGTGCTACGCAAGGACAGGGCGGCAATCAGCCCCAGCATTTT. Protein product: CSATQGQGGNQPQHF.

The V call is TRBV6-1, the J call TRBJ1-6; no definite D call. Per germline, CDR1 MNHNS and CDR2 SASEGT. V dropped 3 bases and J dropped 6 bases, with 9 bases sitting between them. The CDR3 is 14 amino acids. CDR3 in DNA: TGTGCCAGCAGTGAGTTAGTAGGTAATTCACCCCTCCACTTT. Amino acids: CASSELVGNSPLHF.

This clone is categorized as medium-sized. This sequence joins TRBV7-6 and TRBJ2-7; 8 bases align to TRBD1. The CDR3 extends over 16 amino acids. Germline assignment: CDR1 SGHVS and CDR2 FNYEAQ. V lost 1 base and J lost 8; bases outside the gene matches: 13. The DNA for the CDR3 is TGTGCCAGCAGCTTAGAAGGCGGACAGGGCTCCGAGAAGCAGTACTTC. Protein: CASSLEGGQGSEKQYF.